The next 12 T cell receptor beta chains were all read from a single sample in a study of blood T cell repertoires in COVID-19. Sequencing was performed with immunoSEQ multiplex PCR; in TCRdb, only in-frame clones are kept and a portion is missing. The sample has hundreds of thousands of clones, just over 85% seen once. The sequencing sample was made of peripheral blood. The origin of the receptors is a woman aged 25-40 years with active or convalescent COVID-19.

The chain couples TRBV14 to TRBJ2-2; unclear D gene. Trimming shortened V by 1 base and J by 1 base, and 10 bases separated the two germline ends. The CDR3 runs 16 residues. Germline lookup yields CDR1 SGHDN and CDR2 FVKESK. The CDR3 protein is CASSQGGAVNTGELFF. The CDR3 coding sequence is TGTGCCAGCAGCCAAGGAGGCGCGGTGAACACCGGGGAGCTGTTTTTT.

The chain employs TRBV5-1 and TRBJ1-3, with 8 nucleotides matching TRBD1. Germline V gene data show CDR1 as SGHRS and CDR2 as YFSETQ. The CDR3 contains 14 residues. With 4 bases clipped from V and 4 bases from J, the junction kept 4 bases outside the gene matches. This chain's CDR3 is CASSPDREGNTIYF. The CDR3 DNA is TGCGCCAGCAGCCCGGACAGGGAGGGAAACACCATATATTTT. The complete variable domain, with remaining parts taken from reference TRBV5-1 and TRBJ1-3, reads KAGVTQTPRYLIKTRGQQVTLSCSPISGHRSVSWYQQTPGQGLQFLFEYFSETQRNKGNFPGRFSGRQFSNSRSEMNVSTLELGDSALYLCASSPDREGNTIYFGEGSWLTVV.

The gene calls are TRBV4-1 and TRBJ2-1; no definite D call. Germline lookup yields CDR1 MGHRA and CDR2 YSYEKL. This CDR3 region has 15 residues. V was shortened by 3 bases and J by 7 bases, with 16 bases between the two germline ends. CDR3 nucleotides: TGCGCCAGCAGCCAGCTAGGCCCGGCATTAAATGAGCAGTTCTTC. This sequence encodes CASSQLGPALNEQFF.

This clone turned up a few times. This chain joins TRBV12-5 and TRBJ1-1, with 7 bases that match TRBD1. The ends lost 3 bases at V and 1 base at J; junction bases unmatched: 11. The germline V gene encodes CDR1 LGHNT and CDR2 FRNRAP. The CDR3 consists of 17 residues. CDR3 residues: CASGLISGGKTNTEAFF. The CDR3 DNA reads TGTGCTAGTGGTTTAATTTCAGGGGGAAAAACGAACACTGAAGCTTTCTTT.

The chain employs TRBV6-6 and TRBJ1-2; weak D call: TRBD1 (5 bases). Trimming cost V 0 bases and J 5 bases, with 13 bases left between them. This CDR3 is 15 amino acids long. Germline lookup yields CDR1 MNHNY and CDR2 SVGAGI (reference sequence). The CDR3 DNA reads TGTGCCAGCAGTTACTCTGTGGACACCAAGTATGGCTACACCTTC. This encodes CASSYSVDTKYGYTF.

The V call is TRBV19, the J call TRBJ1-6; perhaps TRBD1 as D (6 bases). The CDR3 totals 15 residues. Trimming took off 5 bases at V and 3 bases at J, with 11 bases between the two ends. The V gene's germline CDR1 is LNHDA and CDR2 SQIVND (reference sequence). The CDR3 region is CASSAGQSYNSPLHF. In DNA, the CDR3 is TGTGCCAGTAGTGCCGGACAGAGCTATAATTCACCCCTCCACTTT.

V gene TRBV9 combines with J gene TRBJ2-1, with 13 bases matching TRBD2. Germline CDR1 reads SGDLS; CDR2 reads YYNGEE. With V trimmed by 4 bases and J by 8 bases, 6 bases remained unmatched. The CDR3 spans 15 residues. CDR3 in DNA: TGTGCCAGCAGCTCCGGGACTAGCGGGACGGATGAGCAGTTCTTC. The encoded protein is CASSSGTSGTDEQFF.

The genes are TRBV4-1 and TRBJ2-1, with 10 bases lining up with TRBD2. Germline V gene data show CDR1 as MGHRA and CDR2 as YSYEKL. The CDR3 length is 19 residues. The V and J ends lost 0 bases and 6 bases, in that order; junction bases with no gene match: 14. The CDR3 DNA reads as TGCGCCAGCAGCCAAGATGTATTTGGCGCCAGCGGGGGGGCCAATGAGCAGTTCTTC. Its protein product is CASSQDVFGASGGANEQFF.

The V call is TRBV7-8, the J call TRBJ1-2, with TRBD1 matching 7 bases. This CDR3 is 15 amino acids long. After removal of 2 bases from V and 2 bases from J, the junction contained 5 bases not matched to a gene. CDR1 and CDR2 from the germline V gene are SGHVS and FQNEAQ. CDR3 DNA sequence: TGTGCCAGCAGCTTACAGGGGGGTGCGAACTATGGCTACACCTTC. Translating it yields CASSLQGGANYGYTF. The entire variable domain, with the rest obtained from reference TRBV7-8 and TRBJ1-2, is as follows: GAGVSQSPRYKVAKRGQDVALRCDPISGHVSLFWYQQALGQGPEFLTYFQNEAQLDKSGLPSDRFFAERPEGSVSTLKIQRTQQEDSAVYLCASSLQGGANYGYTFGSGTRLTVV.

The chain links TRBV14 to TRBJ2-7; no clear D. This CDR3 has 15 residues. Trimming left V 0 bases short and J 2 bases short, with 11 bases between. Germline lookup yields CDR1 SGHDN and CDR2 FVKESK. CDR3 sequence: CASSQDNSQTYEQYF. DNA of the CDR3: TGTGCCAGCAGCCAAGATAACAGCCAGACCTACGAGCAGTACTTC. Using reference TRBV14 and TRBJ2-7 for the parts outside the CDR3, the full variable domain is EAGVTQFPSHSVIEKGQTVTLRCDPISGHDNLYWYRRVMGKEIKFLLHFVKESKQDESGMPNNRFLAERTGGTYSTLKVQPAELEDSGVYFCASSQDNSQTYEQYFGPGTRLTVT.

The V call is TRBV10-2, the J call TRBJ2-7; D may be TRBD2 (7 bases). V lost 2 bases, J lost 2 bases, and 10 bases lay in between. From germline, CDR1 is WSHSY and CDR2 SAAADI. The CDR3 sequence is 14 residues long. CDR3 in amino acids: CASSERGDTYEQYF. The CDR3, as DNA: TGCGCCAGCAGTGAGCGGGGGGACACCTACGAGCAGTACTTC.

DNA for the CDR3: TGCGCCAGCAGCCAAGGCACGGTGACCGAGTGGAGGGTCAATCAGCCCCAGCATTTT. Translation gives CASSQGTVTEWRVNQPQHF. This chain uses TRBV4-1 with TRBJ1-5; the D is unclear. The CDR3 has 19 amino acids. Per the germline V gene, CDR1 is MGHRA and CDR2 is YSYEKL. V was clipped by 1 base and J by 3 bases, with 22 bases between them.